This record looks at one T cell receptor (beta chain) sequence and its context. No antigen is known for it. A junction end diverges from the germline sequence, so it may reflect a read error. The data derive from a study of glioma-infiltrating T cells. The iRepertoire nested amplicon-rescue multiplex PCR amplified TCR alpha and beta CDR3s from RNA. Tissue mRNA or PBMC total RNA, roughly 100-400 ng, went into one-step reverse transcription and amplification. Each CDR3 protein gets one entry after TCRdb re-called the multiplex PCR reads with MiXCR. The table shows some 180,000 distinct CDR3 sequences, with about 32% occurring only once. Study-level findings and limits: Above-expected tissue-blood divergence occurred in all gliomas, most in low-grade ones.

The CDR3 has 13 amino acids. Germline loops: CDR1 SSHAT, CDR2 FNYEAQ (reference sequence). The receptor's source is a human donor with low-grade glioma or glioblastoma, undergoing nonglioma brain surgery, or in good health (not recorded which). The V call is TRBV7-7, the J call TRBJ2-1; D call uncertain. The sample taken for sequencing was glioma tissue, nonneoplastic brain tissue, or PBMCs (not recorded which). The CDR3, as DNA: TGTGCTAGCAGCTTAGAGGTAGTGACAGAGCAGTTCTTC. Encoded protein: CASSLEVVTEQFF.